Each of the 31 T cell receptor beta chains below was sequenced from the same sample in a study of neoadjuvant nivolumab and ipilimumab in lung cancer. The repertoire was sequenced with immunoSEQ multiplex PCR; TCRdb's copy has only in-frame clones and lacks some. Counted here are fewer than 35,000 clones, 90% occurring once; the ten biggest clones make up about 5%. The source was peripheral blood, collected after neoadjuvant nivolumab, alone or with ipilimumab, at or shortly before surgery. These receptors were obtained from an adult with non-small cell lung cancer.

The rearrangement joins TRBV2 to TRBJ2-2; perhaps D is TRBD1 or TRBD2 (5 bases each). Trimming took off 6 bases at V and 4 bases at J, with 15 bases between the two ends. The CDR3 spans 15 residues. In germline, CDR1 is SNHLY, CDR2 FYNNEI. CDR3: CASRVDAGSTGELFF. The CDR3 DNA sequence: TGTGCCAGCAGAGTAGACGCAGGGAGCACCGGGGAGCTGTTTTTT.

The gene calls are TRBV4-1 and TRBJ1-2; 11 bases are a match to TRBD1. The CDR3 runs 15 residues. Losses at the gene ends were 3 bases for V and 5 bases for J; bases not matched to a gene: 5. CDR1 is MGHRA and CDR2 is YSYEKL in the germline V gene. The DNA for the CDR3 is TGCGCCAGCAGCCAGGACAGGGGGCGCGGTTATGGCTACACCTTC. Translation gives CASSQDRGRGYGYTF.

The gene calls are TRBV5-1 and TRBJ1-1; 8 bases align to TRBD1. This CDR3 spans 13 amino acids. V was pared by 5 bases and J by 8 bases, with 8 bases of the junction left unmatched. CDR1 is SGHRS, CDR2 YFSETQ, per germline. CDR3 in amino acids: CASRRTGREEAFF. CDR3 bases: TGCGCCAGCAGAAGGACAGGGAGAGAAGAAGCTTTCTTT.

The chain combines TRBV5-4 with TRBJ1-2, with D tentatively TRBD1 (5 bases). Looked up from germline, CDR1 is SGHNT and CDR2 is YYREEE (reference sequence). The CDR3 contains 15 residues. The V gene lost 4 bases and the J gene lost 1 base, with 14 bases spanning the gap. In nucleotides, the CDR3 is TGTGCCAGCAGCACCCTCGACAGACTTAACTATGGCTACACCTTC. Translation gives CASSTLDRLNYGYTF.

V is TRBV25-1 and J is TRBJ1-2; the D gene is possibly TRBD1 (6 bases). The CDR3 totals 14 residues. Germline assignment: CDR1 MGHDK and CDR2 SYGVNS. V was trimmed by 1 base and J by 4 bases, leaving 10 bases between them. The CDR3 here is CASSESGTIYGYTF. The CDR3 nucleotides read TGTGCCAGCAGTGAATCCGGGACAATCTATGGCTACACCTTC.

The chain has TRBV6-5 and TRBJ2-1, with D unresolved. Per the germline V gene, CDR1 is MNHEY and CDR2 is SVGAGI. The CDR3 totals 14 residues. Trimming took 2 bases from V and 7 from J, leaving 12 bases between them. In nucleotides, the CDR3 is TGTGCCAGCAGTTACGGGGTAGATAGAAATGAGCAGTTCTTC. Translation: CASSYGVDRNEQFF.

This clone has only one observation. This rearrangement joins TRBV4-1 to TRBJ2-5; weak D call: TRBD1 (6 bases). This CDR3 spans 14 amino acids. Germline loops: CDR1 MGHRA, CDR2 YSYEKL. V was trimmed by 5 bases and J by 0 bases, leaving 10 bases between them. The CDR3 sequence is CASSFRDNQETQYF. CDR3 nucleotides: TGCGCCAGCAGCTTCCGGGACAACCAAGAGACCCAGTACTTC.

This chain uses TRBV29-1 with TRBJ1-3; 7 bases agree with TRBD1. V was clipped by 6 bases and J by 2 bases; unmatched bases: 4. This CDR3 has 13 amino acids. CDR1 and CDR2 from the germline V gene are SQVTM and ANQGSEA. CDR3 coding DNA: TGCAGCGTGACCACAGGGGCTGGAAACACCATATATTTT. As protein: CSVTTGAGNTIYF.

This sequence joins TRBV5-4 and TRBJ1-5; 8 nucleotides match TRBD1. The CDR3 has 13 amino acids. Germline CDR1 and CDR2: SGHNT and YYREEE (reference sequence). V was pared by 2 bases and J by 9 bases, with 4 bases of the junction left unmatched. The CDR3 DNA sequence: TGTGCCAGCAGCTTTGACAGGGGTGGGCCCCAGCATTTT. This encodes CASSFDRGGPQHF. Using reference TRBV5-4 and TRBJ1-5 for the parts outside the CDR3, the full variable domain is ETGVTQSPTHLIKTRGQQVTLRCSSQSGHNTVSWYQQALGQGPQFIFQYYREEENGRGNFPPRFSGLQFPNYSSELNVNALELDDSALYLCASSFDRGGPQHFGDGTRLSIL.

The V and J genes are TRBV7-8 and TRBJ1-1; D is perhaps TRBD1 (5 bases). Germline lookup yields CDR1 SGHVS and CDR2 FQNEAQ. This CDR3 is built from 13 residues. V was shortened by 0 bases and J by 6 bases, with 8 bases between the two germline ends. This CDR3 is CASSLAGGSEAFF. For the CDR3, the DNA is TGTGCCAGCAGCTTAGCGGGGGGATCTGAAGCTTTCTTT.

The chain has TRBV5-1 and TRBJ1-2; 7 nucleotides align to TRBD1. In germline, CDR1 is SGHRS, CDR2 YFSETQ. Germline trimming cut 5 bases from V and 8 bases from J; bases unmatched to any gene: 6. CDR3 length: 12 residues. CDR3 DNA: TGCGCCAGCAGAAGTGACAGGGCCGGCTACACCTTC. Translation: CASRSDRAGYTF.

This clone was found once. This chain links TRBV18 with TRBJ1-1, with 7 positions matching TRBD1. The length of the CDR3 is 16 residues. Trimming cost V 2 bases and J 5 bases; bases outside gene matches: 11. In germline, CDR1 is KGHSH, CDR2 LQKENI. The CDR3 nucleotides read TGTGCCAGCTCACCATGGGAGGGGGCTGGAGGTACTGAAGCTTTCTTT. It encodes CASSPWEGAGGTEAFF.

The chain recombines TRBV5-4 with TRBJ2-3; D may be TRBD2 (6 bases). V lost 4 bases to trimming and J lost 1 base, with 13 bases between them. CDR3 length equals 15 residues. In germline, CDR1 is SGHNT, CDR2 YYREEE (reference sequence). CDR3: CASSPGTGGTDTQYF. The CDR3 bases are TGTGCCAGCAGCCCCGGGACGGGGGGCACAGATACGCAGTATTTT.

This chain uses TRBV5-4 with TRBJ1-5, with D perhaps TRBD1 (6 bases). The germline V gene encodes CDR1 SGHNT and CDR2 YYREEE (reference sequence). V was clipped by 4 bases and J by 2 bases, with 10 bases between them. This CDR3 has 14 amino acids. The CDR3 coding sequence is TGTGCCAGCAGCAGATCAGGGGGCAATCAGCCCCAGCATTTT. The encoded protein is CASSRSGGNQPQHF.

This clone was seen just once. The chain recombines TRBV2 with TRBJ2-5, with 10 bases lining up with TRBD1. CDR3 length equals 16 residues. From germline, CDR1 is SNHLY and CDR2 FYNNEI. The V segment lost 5 bases and the J segment 5 bases; nucleotides outside the gene matches: 11. The CDR3 loop reads CASSYLETGGMETQYF. CDR3 in DNA: TGTGCCAGCAGTTACTTGGAGACAGGGGGCATGGAGACCCAGTACTTC.

This chain joins TRBV11-2 and TRBJ2-7; tentative D call: TRBD2 (5 bases). CDR3 length: 12 amino acids. Trimming shortened V by 8 bases and J by 4 bases, and 12 bases separated the two germline ends. CDR1 SGHAT and CDR2 FQNNGV come from the germline V gene. The CDR3 DNA follows: TGTGCCAGCTCCCTCGGGGTATACGAGCAGTACTTC. Its protein product is CASSLGVYEQYF. Using reference TRBV11-2 and TRBJ2-7 for the parts outside the CDR3, the full variable domain is EAGVAQSPRYKIIEKRQSVAFWCNPISGHATLYWYQQILGQGPKLLIQFQNNGVVDDSQLPKDRFSAERLKGVDSTLKIQPAKLEDSAVYLCASSLGVYEQYFGPGTRLTVT.

The CDR3 reads CASSQEGRVGNQPQHF. Written as DNA, the CDR3 is TGCGCCAGCAGCCAAGAGGGCAGGGTGGGCAATCAGCCCCAGCATTTT. The rearrangement links TRBV4-1 to TRBJ1-5; possibly TRBD1 for D (5 bases). Trimming left V 0 bases short and J 2 bases short, with 11 bases between. CDR3 length: 16 residues. The germline V gene has CDR1 MGHRA and CDR2 YSYEKL.

V gene TRBV18 combines with J gene TRBJ1-5; D call uncertain. V lost 0 bases, J lost 9 bases, and 12 bases lay in between. The CDR3 contains 14 residues. The germline V gene has CDR1 KGHSH and CDR2 LQKENI. The CDR3, as DNA: TGTGCCAGCTCACCACCGACGGAGGGCGGGCCCCAGCATTTT. Translation: CASSPPTEGGPQHF.

This clone has a single count. The V and J genes are TRBV9 and TRBJ2-7; 7 bases align to TRBD1. Germline lookup yields CDR1 SGDLS and CDR2 YYNGEE. J lost 0 bases, V lost 4 bases, and 4 bases had no gene match. The CDR3 extends over 14 amino acids. CDR3: CASSLGQPSYEQYF. The CDR3 nucleotides are TGTGCCAGCAGCCTGGGACAGCCCTCCTACGAGCAGTACTTC.

V and J are TRBV29-1 and TRBJ2-7; 10 bases fit TRBD2. The junction had 3 bases not matched to a gene; V was cut back by 5 bases and J by 2 bases. Germline values: CDR1 SQVTM, CDR2 ANQGSEA. This CDR3 comprises 13 residues. The CDR3 region has the DNA TGCAGCGTTTTAGCGGGGGGAGCCTACGAGCAGTACTTC. This encodes CSVLAGGAYEQYF.

The chain is built from TRBV6-5 and TRBJ1-2; 7 bases are a match to TRBD1. The CDR3 is 12 residues long. Per the germline V gene, CDR1 is MNHEY and CDR2 is SVGAGI. V gave up 5 bases and J gave up 7 bases; unmatched junction bases: 4. As DNA, the CDR3 is TGTGCCAGCAGTCTCAGGGGGTCTGGCTACACCTTC. Translated, it gives CASSLRGSGYTF.

V and J are TRBV5-1 and TRBJ2-7, with a weak D call TRBD1 (6 bases). The CDR3 covers 17 residues. CDR1 and CDR2 from the germline V gene are SGHRS and YFSETQ. Trimming pared 4 bases from V and 2 bases from J, leaving 22 bases between. CDR3 DNA: TGCGCCAGCAGCCAGGGGACAAAAACCGATGTTACCTACGAGCAGTACTTC. Its translation is CASSQGTKTDVTYEQYF.

The chain uses TRBV5-1 and TRBJ2-3, with 8 bases aligning to TRBD2. Trimming cost V 0 bases and J 2 bases; bases outside gene matches: 5. CDR3 size: 16 residues. CDR1 and CDR2 (germline): SGHRS, YFSETQ. CDR3 protein: CASSLVLAGNTDTQYF. The CDR3 DNA is TGCGCCAGCAGCTTGGTTTTAGCGGGAAACACAGATACGCAGTATTTT.

The rearrangement uses TRBV7-8 and TRBJ2-1, with TRBD2 matching over 8 bases. CDR1 and CDR2 from the germline V gene are SGHVS and FQNEAQ. Unmatched junction bases numbered 1, after V lost 1 base and J lost 5 bases. This CDR3 comprises 14 residues. The CDR3 nucleotides are TGTGCCAGCAGCTTAGGCGGGGGGAACAATGAGCAGTTCTTC. The encoded protein is CASSLGGGNNEQFF.

V gene TRBV7-9 combines with J gene TRBJ2-5; TRBD1 agrees at 7 bases. This CDR3 has 14 residues. Looked up from germline, CDR1 is SEHNR and CDR2 is FQNEAQ (reference sequence). V gave up 5 bases and J gave up 5 bases; unmatched junction bases: 8. The CDR3 loop reads CASSPGQPGETQYF. CDR3 DNA sequence: TGTGCCAGCAGCCCGGGACAGCCGGGGGAGACCCAGTACTTC.

The J gene is TRBJ1-1, the V gene TRBV5-6, with 10 bases aligning to TRBD1. V dropped 4 bases and J dropped 5; count of bases not matched to a gene: 11. Germline V lookup: CDR1 SGHDT, CDR2 YYEEEE. The CDR3 is 16 residues long. This CDR3 is CASSPDRGMLGTEAFF. The CDR3 nucleotides are TGTGCCAGCAGCCCGGACAGGGGGATGCTGGGGACTGAAGCTTTCTTT.

Turning to this clone: This CDR3 is also generated by other DNA sequences in the sample. V and J are TRBV5-1 and TRBJ2-3; TRBD1 aligns across 9 bases. V shed 0 bases, J shed 4 bases, and the junction held 0 bases outside the gene matches. CDR3 length: 14 amino acids. Germline loops: CDR1 SGHRS, CDR2 YFSETQ. CDR3 coding DNA: TGCGCCAGCAGCTTGGGACAGGGGGCAGATACGCAGTATTTT. Translation: CASSLGQGADTQYF. The full variable domain, rest sourced from reference TRBV5-1 and TRBJ2-3, is KAGVTQTPRYLIKTRGQQVTLSCSPISGHRSVSWYQQTPGQGLQFLFEYFSETQRNKGNFPGRFSGRQFSNSRSEMNVSTLELGDSALYLCASSLGQGADTQYFGPGTRLTVL.

The rearrangement links TRBV19 to TRBJ2-7, with 8 bases lining up with TRBD2. CDR3 length equals 17 residues. Germline V CDR1 and CDR2: LNHDA, SQIVND (reference sequence). Unmatched junction bases numbered 13, after V lost 5 bases and J lost 1 base. This CDR3 is CASSSGERAGGSYEQYF. The DNA for the CDR3 is TGTGCCAGTAGTTCCGGCGAACGGGCGGGGGGATCCTACGAGCAGTACTTC.

The chain carries TRBV10-3 and TRBJ2-7; the D gene is possibly TRBD1 (6 bases). V was clipped by 5 bases and J by 2 bases, with 16 bases between them. The CDR3 has 15 residues. CDR1 is ENHRY and CDR2 is SYGVKD in the germline V gene. CDR3 amino acids: CAISNTGLGAYEQYF. CDR3 coding DNA: TGTGCCATCAGTAACACAGGGCTGGGGGCCTACGAGCAGTACTTC.

The rearrangement joins TRBV7-7 to TRBJ2-2, with unresolved D. Trimming shortened V by 1 base and J by 0 bases, and 9 bases separated the two germline ends. Germline assignment: CDR1 SSHAT and CDR2 FNYEAQ (reference sequence). The CDR3 loop spans 16 amino acids. In DNA form, the CDR3 reads TGTGCCAGCAGCTTAGGTCAGGCTACGAACACCGGGGAGCTGTTTTTT. It encodes CASSLGQATNTGELFF. Full variable domain (remainder filled in from reference TRBV7-7 and TRBJ2-2): GAGVSQSPRYKVTKRGQDVTLRCDPISSHATLYWYQQALGQGPEFLTYFNYEAQPDKSGLPSDRFSAERPEGSISTLTIQRTEQRDSAMYRCASSLGQATNTGELFFGEGSRLTVL.

The chain recombines TRBV5-5 with TRBJ1-4; possible D gene TRBD1, 6 bases. The V end was cut by 3 bases, the J end by 4 bases, with 13 bases between. The germline V gene has CDR1 SGHKS and CDR2 YYEKEE (reference sequence). This CDR3 is built from 15 residues. The CDR3 sequence: CASSSQTGYNEKLFF. The CDR3 DNA reads TGTGCCAGCAGCTCGCAGACAGGTTATAATGAAAAACTGTTTTTT.